This TCR beta chain was captured in a study of blood T cell repertoires in COVID-19. Libraries were prepared by immunoSEQ multiplex PCR; TCRdb keeps only in-frame clonotypes and omits some of them. The table lists over 200,000 clones, roughly 84% of them singletons. The germline V gene encodes CDR1 SGHNT and CDR2 YENEEA. The ends were cut back, 4 bases at V and 5 bases at J, with 18 bases in the middle. The CDR3 sequence is 16 residues long. Material: PBMCs or T cells enriched from blood (not recorded which). V is TRBV11-3 and J is TRBJ2-1, with a weak D call TRBD1 (6 bases). The TCR originated in a woman between 40 and 55 years old who had recovered from COVID-19. CDR3 coding DNA: TGTGCCAGCAGCTACCACTCCGGGACAACCAACAATGAGCAGTTCTTC. This encodes CASSYHSGTTNNEQFF.